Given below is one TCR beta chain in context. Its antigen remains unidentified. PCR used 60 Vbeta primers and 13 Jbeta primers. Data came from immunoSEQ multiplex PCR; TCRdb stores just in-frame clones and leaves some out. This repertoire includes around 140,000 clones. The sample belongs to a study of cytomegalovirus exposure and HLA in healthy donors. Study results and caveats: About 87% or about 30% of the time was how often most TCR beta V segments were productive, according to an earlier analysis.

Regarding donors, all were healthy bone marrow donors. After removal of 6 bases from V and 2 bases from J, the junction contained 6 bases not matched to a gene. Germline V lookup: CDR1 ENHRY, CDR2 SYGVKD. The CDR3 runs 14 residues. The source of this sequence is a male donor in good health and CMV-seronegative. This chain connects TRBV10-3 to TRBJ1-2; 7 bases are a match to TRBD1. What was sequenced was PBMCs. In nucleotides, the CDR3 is TGTGCCATCAGCCCCGGACAGGAAAACTATGGCTACACCTTC. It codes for CAISPGQENYGYTF.